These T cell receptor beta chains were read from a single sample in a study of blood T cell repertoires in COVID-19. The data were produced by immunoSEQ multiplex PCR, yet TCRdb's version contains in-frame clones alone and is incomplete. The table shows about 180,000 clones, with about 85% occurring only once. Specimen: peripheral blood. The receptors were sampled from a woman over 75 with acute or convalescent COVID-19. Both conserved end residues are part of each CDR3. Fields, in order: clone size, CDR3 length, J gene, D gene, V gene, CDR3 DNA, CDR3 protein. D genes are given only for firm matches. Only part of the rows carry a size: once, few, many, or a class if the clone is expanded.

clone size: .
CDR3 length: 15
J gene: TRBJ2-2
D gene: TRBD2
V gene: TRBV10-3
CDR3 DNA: TGTGCCATCACCTCCGGGACTACGAACACCGGGGAGCTGTTTTTT
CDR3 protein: CAITSGTTNTGELFF

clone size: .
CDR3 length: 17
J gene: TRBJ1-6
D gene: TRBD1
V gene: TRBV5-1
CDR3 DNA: TGCGCCAGCAGCTTGGAAGCAGGGGGCGTACGAAATTCACCCCTCCACTTT
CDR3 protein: CASSLEAGGVRNSPLHF

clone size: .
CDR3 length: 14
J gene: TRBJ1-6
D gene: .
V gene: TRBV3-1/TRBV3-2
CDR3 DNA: TGTGCCAGCAGCTTTTCCCTTTCCAATTCACCCCTCCACTTT
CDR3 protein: CASSFSLSNSPLHF

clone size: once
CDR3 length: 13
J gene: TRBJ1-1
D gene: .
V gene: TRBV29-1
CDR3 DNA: TGCAGCGTTGCCGGGGGGCCGAACACTGAAGCTTTCTTT
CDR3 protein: CSVAGGPNTEAFF

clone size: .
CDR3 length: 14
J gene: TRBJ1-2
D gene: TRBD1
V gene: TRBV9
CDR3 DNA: TGTGCCAGCAGCGGCGGACAGGATAACTATGGCTACACCTTC
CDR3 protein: CASSGGQDNYGYTF

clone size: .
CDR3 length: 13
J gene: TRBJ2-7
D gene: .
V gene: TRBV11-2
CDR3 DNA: TGTGCCAGCAGCTTAGATCACGGGGGCGAGCAGTACTTC
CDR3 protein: CASSLDHGGEQYF

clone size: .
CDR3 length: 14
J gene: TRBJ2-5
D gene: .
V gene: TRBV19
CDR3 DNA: TGTGCCAGTAGTATAGGGGGCAGATGGGAGACCCAGTACTTC
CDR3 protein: CASSIGGRWETQYF

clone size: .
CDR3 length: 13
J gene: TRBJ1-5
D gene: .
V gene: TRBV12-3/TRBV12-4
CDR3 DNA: TGTGCCAGCAGTTTGTCGGGCAATCAGCCCCAGCATTTT
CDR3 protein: CASSLSGNQPQHF

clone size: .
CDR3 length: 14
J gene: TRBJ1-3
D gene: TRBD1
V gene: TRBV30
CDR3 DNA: TGTGCCTGGGGGACAGGGAACTCTGGAAACACCATATATTTT
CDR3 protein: CAWGTGNSGNTIYF

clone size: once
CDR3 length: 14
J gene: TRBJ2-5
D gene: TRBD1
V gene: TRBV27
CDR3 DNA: TGTGCCAGCAGCCGACAGGGGGCGCGAGAGACCCAGTACTTC
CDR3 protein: CASSRQGARETQYF